Following are 9 T cell receptor beta chains from one sample sequenced in a study of early T cells in non-severe SARS-CoV-2 infection. TCRdb called the 5' RACE reads again in MiXCR, with one record for every CDR3 protein. The sample shows tens of thousands of distinct CDR3 sequences, over 9.5% of them seen only once. The sample consisted of whole blood, taken at baseline. The receptors shown here come from an adult who was a healthcare worker with PCR-confirmed SARS-CoV-2 infection or an uninfected control (not recorded which).

V gene TRBV19 combines with J gene TRBJ2-6; 7 bases map to TRBD1. In germline, CDR1 is LNHDA, CDR2 SQIVND (reference sequence). This CDR3 is built from 19 residues. Trimming at V came to 0 bases and at J to 1 base, leaving 9 bases not matched to a gene. The CDR3 region is CASSIDLPRQGSGANVLTF. In DNA form, the CDR3 reads TGTGCCAGTAGTATAGATTTACCCAGACAGGGTTCTGGGGCCAACGTCCTGACTTTC.

At least ten counts were recorded for this clonotype. V is TRBV4-1 and J is TRBJ1-2; 7 bases match TRBD1. Germline values: CDR1 MGHRA, CDR2 YSYEKL. CDR3 length: 16 amino acids. The V gene end was trimmed by 5 bases and the J gene end by 8 bases; junction bases not matched to a gene: 17. CDR3 nucleotide sequence: TGCGCCAGCAGCTTTACCAACCGAGGGGGCGCGTACGGCTACACCTTC. This encodes CASSFTNRGGAYGYTF.

This clonotype was detected a few times. The chain combines TRBV6-5 with TRBJ2-3; D is unclear. The CDR3 has 13 residues. The V and J ends lost 6 bases and 3 bases respectively, with 10 bases between them. The germline CDR1 and CDR2 sequences are MNHEY and SVGAGI. The CDR3 region is CASRHPGTDTQYF. For the CDR3, the DNA is TGTGCCAGCAGACACCCTGGTACAGATACGCAGTATTTT.

In this sample, this clonotype turned up many times. The chain is built from TRBV4-1 and TRBJ2-6, with a possible D match to TRBD2 (5 bases). Germline CDR1 is MGHRA and CDR2 is YSYEKL. Trimming removed 1 base at V and 0 bases at J, with 10 bases between. The CDR3 consists of 17 residues. CDR3 coding DNA: TGCGCCAGCAGCCAAGCCTCGGACTTCTCTGGGGCCAACGTCCTGACTTTC. It specifies CASSQASDFSGANVLTF.

The chain carries TRBV4-3 and TRBJ1-3, with D possibly matching TRBD1 (5 bases). The V gene's germline CDR1 is LGHNA and CDR2 YSLEER. Trimming took off 7 bases at V and 2 bases at J, with 15 bases between the two ends. This CDR3 is 15 amino acids long. The CDR3 loop is CASTSKPGTGNTIYF. The CDR3 bases are TGCGCCAGCACCTCCAAGCCAGGGACTGGAAACACCATATATTTT.

This clonotype has only a few counts. The genes are TRBV10-3 and TRBJ2-2, with 9 nucleotides matching TRBD1. With V trimmed by 2 bases and J by 4 bases, 14 bases remained unmatched. The germline V gene encodes CDR1 ENHRY and CDR2 SYGVKD. The CDR3 loop spans 19 amino acids. CDR3 loop: CAISEMGQGFGSGTGELFF. In DNA form, the CDR3 reads TGTGCCATCAGTGAGATGGGACAGGGTTTTGGTAGTGGCACCGGGGAGCTGTTTTTT.

This clonotype was recorded many times. V and J are TRBV30 and TRBJ1-1, with a possible D match to TRBD1 (5 bases). The CDR3 spans 13 residues. Germline V gives CDR1 GTSNPN, CDR2 SVGIG (reference sequence). V was pared by 3 bases and J by 10 bases, with 18 bases between. This chain's CDR3 is CAWSQGVSVGAFF. The CDR3 DNA reads TGTGCCTGGAGCCAGGGAGTGTCGGTAGGAGCTTTCTTT.

The J gene is TRBJ1-6, the V gene TRBV6-6; tentatively, D is TRBD1 (5 bases). With 2 bases removed from V and 8 bases from J, the gap between germline ends came to 13 bases. This CDR3 contains 15 residues. The germline V gene has CDR1 MNHNY and CDR2 SVGAGI (reference sequence). CDR3 in amino acids: CASSYTGSADSPLHF. DNA of the CDR3: TGTGCCAGCAGTTACACAGGTTCCGCGGATTCACCCCTCCACTTT.

The V and J genes are TRBV24-1 and TRBJ2-7, with TRBD2 identical over 10 bases. Germline values: CDR1 KGHDR, CDR2 SFDVKD. This CDR3 is 19 amino acids long. V shed 3 bases, J shed 3 bases, and the junction held 16 bases outside the gene matches. This CDR3 is CATSDPPLFIPSGSYEQYF. In DNA, the CDR3 is TGTGCCACCAGTGATCCCCCGCTTTTTATTCCTAGCGGGAGCTACGAGCAGTACTTC.